This T cell receptor (beta chain) is from a study of blood T cell repertoires in COVID-19. Study-wide context: PBMCs, B-cell-depleted T cells, or T cells were the source of the cDNA or gDNA that made up the material.

Under the authors' procedure: Reference gene primer amplification gave nucleated cell count estimates. Libraries were prepared by immunoSEQ multiplex PCR; TCRdb keeps only in-frame clonotypes and omits some of them. V, J and clone size are taken as reported in that table, and D and trimming were inferred from the DNA itself. The data show about 150,000 clones, with approximately 80% seen just once and 5.2% held by the top ten. This study enrolled people aged about 18 to 100 from around 26 US geographic areas. The ends were cut back, 5 bases at V and 6 bases at J, with 11 bases in the middle. There are 14 residues in the CDR3. Looked up from germline, CDR1 is MNHEY and CDR2 is SMNVEV (reference sequence).

The sequence was obtained from a man in his sixties or seventies who had been exposed to COVID-19. This rearrangement joins TRBV27 to TRBJ1-6, with TRBD1 as a possible D gene (6 bases). What was sequenced was PBMCs or T cells enriched from blood (not recorded which). The CDR3 DNA follows: TGTGCCAGCAGTCTCCGGGACACTAATTCACCCCTCCACTTT. This gives the protein CASSLRDTNSPLHF.